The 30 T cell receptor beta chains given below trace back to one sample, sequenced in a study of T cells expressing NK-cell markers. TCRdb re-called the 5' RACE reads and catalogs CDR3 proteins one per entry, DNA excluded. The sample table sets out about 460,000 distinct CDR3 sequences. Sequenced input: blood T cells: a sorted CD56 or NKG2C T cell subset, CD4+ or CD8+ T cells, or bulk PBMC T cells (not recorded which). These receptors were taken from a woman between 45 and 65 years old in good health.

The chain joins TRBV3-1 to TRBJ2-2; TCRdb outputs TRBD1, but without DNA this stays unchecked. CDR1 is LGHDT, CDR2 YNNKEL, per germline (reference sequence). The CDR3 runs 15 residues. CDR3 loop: CASSPSRNQGGELFF.

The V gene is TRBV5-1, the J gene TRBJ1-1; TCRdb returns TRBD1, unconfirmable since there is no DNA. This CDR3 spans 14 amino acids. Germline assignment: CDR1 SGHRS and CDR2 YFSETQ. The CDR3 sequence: CASSPGTANTEAFF.

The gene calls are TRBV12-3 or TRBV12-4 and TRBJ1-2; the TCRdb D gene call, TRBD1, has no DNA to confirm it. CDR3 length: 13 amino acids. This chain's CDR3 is CASSLTGSYGYTF.

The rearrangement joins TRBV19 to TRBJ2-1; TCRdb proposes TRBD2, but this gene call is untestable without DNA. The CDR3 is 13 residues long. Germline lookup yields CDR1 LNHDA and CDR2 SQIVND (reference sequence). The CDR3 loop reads CASKSSGYNEQFF.

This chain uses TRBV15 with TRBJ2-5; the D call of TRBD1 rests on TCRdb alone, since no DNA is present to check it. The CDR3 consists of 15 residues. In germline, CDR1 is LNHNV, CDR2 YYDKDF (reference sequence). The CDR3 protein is CATSSRGGFQETQYF.

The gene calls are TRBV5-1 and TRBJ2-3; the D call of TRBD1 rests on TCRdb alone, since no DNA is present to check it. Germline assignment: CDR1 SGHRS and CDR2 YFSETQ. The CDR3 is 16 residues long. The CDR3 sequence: CASSLVGGQSADTQYF.

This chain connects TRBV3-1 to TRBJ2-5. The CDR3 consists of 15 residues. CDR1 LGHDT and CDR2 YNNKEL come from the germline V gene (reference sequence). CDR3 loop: CASSPNTRNQETQYF.

CDR3 amino acids: CASSEYRGKGGEAFF. The chain employs TRBV25-1 and TRBJ1-1; TCRdb's D call of TRBD1 is untestable without DNA. The CDR3 has 15 residues. Germline V gene lookup returns CDR1 MGHDK and CDR2 SYGVNS.

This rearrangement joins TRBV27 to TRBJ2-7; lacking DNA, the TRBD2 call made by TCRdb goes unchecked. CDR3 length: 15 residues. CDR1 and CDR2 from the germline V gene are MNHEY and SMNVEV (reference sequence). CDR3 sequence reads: CASSYSSGRNYEQYF.

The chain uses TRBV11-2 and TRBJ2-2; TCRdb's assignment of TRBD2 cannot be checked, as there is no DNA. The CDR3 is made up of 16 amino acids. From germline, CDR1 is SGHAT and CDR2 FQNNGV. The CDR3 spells CASSLNGRAETGELFF.

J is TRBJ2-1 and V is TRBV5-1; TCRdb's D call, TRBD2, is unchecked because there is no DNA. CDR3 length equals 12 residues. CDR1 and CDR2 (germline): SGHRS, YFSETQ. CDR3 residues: CASRGPREEQFF.

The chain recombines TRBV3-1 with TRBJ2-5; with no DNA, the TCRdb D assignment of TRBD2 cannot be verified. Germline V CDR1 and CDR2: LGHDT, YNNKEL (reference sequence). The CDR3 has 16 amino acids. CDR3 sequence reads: CASSPRGASGMETQYF.

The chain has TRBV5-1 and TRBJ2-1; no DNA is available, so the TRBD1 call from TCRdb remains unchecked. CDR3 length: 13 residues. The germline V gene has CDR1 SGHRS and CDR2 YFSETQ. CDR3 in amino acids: CASSLALGHEQFF.

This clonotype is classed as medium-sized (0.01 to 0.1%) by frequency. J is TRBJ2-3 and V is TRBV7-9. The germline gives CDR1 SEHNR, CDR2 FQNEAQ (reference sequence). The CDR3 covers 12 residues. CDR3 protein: CASSRPRDTQYF.

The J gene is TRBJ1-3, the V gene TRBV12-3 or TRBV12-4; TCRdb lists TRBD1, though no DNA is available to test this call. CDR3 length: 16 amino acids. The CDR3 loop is CASSLGLTGSGNTIYF.

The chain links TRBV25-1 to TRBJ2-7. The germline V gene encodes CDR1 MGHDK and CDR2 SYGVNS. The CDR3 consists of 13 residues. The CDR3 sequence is CASATVLPYEQYF.

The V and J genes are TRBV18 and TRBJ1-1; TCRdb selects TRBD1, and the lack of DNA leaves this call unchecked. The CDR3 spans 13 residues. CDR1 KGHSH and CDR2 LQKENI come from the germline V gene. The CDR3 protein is CASSPAGPGEAFF.

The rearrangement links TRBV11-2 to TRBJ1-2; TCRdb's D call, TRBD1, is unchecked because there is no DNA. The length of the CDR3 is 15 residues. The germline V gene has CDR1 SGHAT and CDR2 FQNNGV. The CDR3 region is CASSHFQGPSYGYTF.

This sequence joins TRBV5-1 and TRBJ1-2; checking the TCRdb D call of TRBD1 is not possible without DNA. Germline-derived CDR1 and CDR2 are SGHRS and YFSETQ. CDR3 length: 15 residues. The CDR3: CASSPEGDRVSGYTF.

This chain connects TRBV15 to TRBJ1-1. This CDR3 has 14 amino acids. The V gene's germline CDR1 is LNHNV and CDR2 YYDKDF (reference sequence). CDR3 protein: CATSRSVMNTEAFF. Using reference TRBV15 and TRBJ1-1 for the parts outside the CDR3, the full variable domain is DAMVIQNPRYQVTQFGKPVTLSCSQTLNHNVMYWYQQKSSQAPKLLFHYYDKDFNNEADTPDNFQSRRPNTSFCFLDIRSPGLGDTAMYLCATSRSVMNTEAFFGQGTRLTVV.

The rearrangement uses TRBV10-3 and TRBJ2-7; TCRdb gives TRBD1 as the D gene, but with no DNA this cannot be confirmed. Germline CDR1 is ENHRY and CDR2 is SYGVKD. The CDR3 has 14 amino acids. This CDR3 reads CAISTIGQGYEQYF.

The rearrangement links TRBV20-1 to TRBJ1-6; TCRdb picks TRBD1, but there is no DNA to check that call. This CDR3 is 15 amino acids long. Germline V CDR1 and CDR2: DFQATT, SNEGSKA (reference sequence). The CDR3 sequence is CSARASGPGGSPLHF.

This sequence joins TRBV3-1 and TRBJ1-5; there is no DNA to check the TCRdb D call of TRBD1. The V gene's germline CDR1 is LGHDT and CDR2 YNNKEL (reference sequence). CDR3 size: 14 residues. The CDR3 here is CASSQPGFGKPQHF.

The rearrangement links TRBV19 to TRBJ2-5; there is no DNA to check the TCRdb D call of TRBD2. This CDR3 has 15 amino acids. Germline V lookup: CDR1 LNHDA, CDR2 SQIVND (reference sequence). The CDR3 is CASSIGLTRAETQYF.

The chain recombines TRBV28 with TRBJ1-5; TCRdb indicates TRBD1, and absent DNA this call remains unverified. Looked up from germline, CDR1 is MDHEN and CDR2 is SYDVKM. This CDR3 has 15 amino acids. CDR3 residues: CASSSPLGGPKPQHF. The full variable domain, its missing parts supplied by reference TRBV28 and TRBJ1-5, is DVKVTQSSRYLVKRTGEKVFLECVQDMDHENMFWYRQDPGLGLRLIYFSYDVKMKEKGDIPEGYSVSREKKERFSLILESASTNQTSMYLCASSSPLGGPKPQHFGDGTRLSIL.

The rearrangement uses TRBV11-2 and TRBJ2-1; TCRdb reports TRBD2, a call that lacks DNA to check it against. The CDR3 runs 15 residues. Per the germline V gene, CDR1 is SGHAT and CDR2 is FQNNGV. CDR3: CASRDLAGGLNEQFF. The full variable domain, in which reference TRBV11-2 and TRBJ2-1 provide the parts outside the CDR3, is EAGVAQSPRYKIIEKRQSVAFWCNPISGHATLYWYQQILGQGPKLLIQFQNNGVVDDSQLPKDRFSAERLKGVDSTLKIQPAKLEDSAVYLCASRDLAGGLNEQFFGPGTRLTVL.

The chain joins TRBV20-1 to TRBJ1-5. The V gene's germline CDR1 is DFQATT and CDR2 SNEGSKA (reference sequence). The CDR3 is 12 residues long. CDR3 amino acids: CSVARANQPQHF.

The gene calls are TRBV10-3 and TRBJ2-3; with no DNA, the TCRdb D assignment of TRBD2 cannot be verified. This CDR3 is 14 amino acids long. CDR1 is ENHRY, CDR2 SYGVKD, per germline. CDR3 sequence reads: CATRTSGNTDTQYF.

The CDR3 protein is CASSYRGLQPQHF. J is TRBJ1-5 and V is TRBV7-2; the D call from TCRdb, TRBD1, cannot be confirmed without DNA. Per germline, CDR1 SGHTA and CDR2 FQGNSA. This CDR3 has 13 residues.

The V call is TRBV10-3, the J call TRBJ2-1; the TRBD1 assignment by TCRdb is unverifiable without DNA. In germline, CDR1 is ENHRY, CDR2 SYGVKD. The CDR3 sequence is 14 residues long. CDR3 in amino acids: CAIRGTVGRNEQFF.